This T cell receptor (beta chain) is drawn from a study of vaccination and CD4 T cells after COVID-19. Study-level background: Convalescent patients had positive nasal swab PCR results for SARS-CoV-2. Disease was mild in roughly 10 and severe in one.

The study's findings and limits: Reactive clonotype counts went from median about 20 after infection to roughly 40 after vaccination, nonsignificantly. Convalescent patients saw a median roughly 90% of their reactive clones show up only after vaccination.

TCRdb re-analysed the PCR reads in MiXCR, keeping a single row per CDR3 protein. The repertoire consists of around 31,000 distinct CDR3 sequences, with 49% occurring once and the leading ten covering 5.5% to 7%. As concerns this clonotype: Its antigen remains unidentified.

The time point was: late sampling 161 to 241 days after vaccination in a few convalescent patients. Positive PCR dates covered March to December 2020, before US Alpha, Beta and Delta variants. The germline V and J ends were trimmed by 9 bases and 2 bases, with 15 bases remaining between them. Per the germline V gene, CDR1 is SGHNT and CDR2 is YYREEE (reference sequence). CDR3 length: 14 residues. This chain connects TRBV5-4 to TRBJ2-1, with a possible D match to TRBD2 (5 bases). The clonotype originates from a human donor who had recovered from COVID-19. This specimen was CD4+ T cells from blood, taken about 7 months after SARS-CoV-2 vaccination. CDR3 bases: TGTGCCATCGTTCGGGCTAGCCCCTACAATGAGCAGTTCTTC. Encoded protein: CAIVRASPYNEQFF. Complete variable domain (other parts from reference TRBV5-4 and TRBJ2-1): ETGVTQSPTHLIKTRGQQVTLRCSSQSGHNTVSWYQQALGQGPQFIFQYYREEENGRGNFPPRFSGLQFPNYSSELNVNALELDDSALYLCAIVRASPYNEQFFGPGTRLTVL.